This is a list of T cell receptor beta chains from one sample in a study of regulatory T cells in long-lasting Graves disease. TCRdb analysed the multiplex PCR reads with MiXCR anew, one entry per CDR3 protein. Counted here are 300,000 to 450,000 distinct CDR3 sequences, less than 20% occurring once; the ten biggest clones make up about 20%. Sequencing was performed on peripheral blood mononuclear cells (PBMCs), taken at new diagnosis, from a patient treated with antithyroid drugs. The receptors derive from a female donor with Graves disease. CDR3s include the opening cysteine and the closing phenylalanine or tryptophan. A D gene is named only where the DNA matches it firmly. Size tells how often a clone was seen (once, few, many) or the class of an expanded clone, and some rows leave it out.

TRBD1	TRBV7-2	many	TRBJ2-5	TGTGCCAGCAGCAAACAGGGGGCTGAGACCCAGTACTTC	CASSKQGAETQYF
TRBD2	TRBV5-1	many	TRBJ2-5	TGCGCCAGCAATTGGAAGGCGGGGGAAGAGACCCAGTACTTC	CASNWKAGEETQYF
NA	TRBV19	NA	TRBJ1-1	TGTGCCAGTAGCAGTACAGAGGCCACTGAAGCTTTCTTT	CASSSTEATEAFF
NA	TRBV11-2	many	TRBJ2-1	TGTGCCAGCACAGGGACAATGTCCTACAATGAGCAGTTCTTC	CASTGTMSYNEQFF
TRBD1	TRBV9	NA	TRBJ2-2	TGTGCCAGCAGCGTAGACGTTGGGACAGTGAACACCGGGGAGCTGTTTTTT	CASSVDVGTVNTGELFF
TRBD1	TRBV5-1	many	TRBJ1-6	TGCGCCAGCAGCTTGGGACAGGGGGTGTATTCACCCCTCCACTTT	CASSLGQGVYSPLHF
NA	TRBV29-1	many	TRBJ2-1	TGCAGCGTTAGAGGTGGGGTGAGCTCCTACAATGAGCAGTTCTTC	CSVRGGVSSYNEQFF
NA	TRBV12-3/TRBV12-4	many	TRBJ1-1	TGTGCCAGCAGCTTAGTTGGTACAACTGAAGCTTTCTTT	CASSLVGTTEAFF
NA	TRBV12-3/TRBV12-4	many	TRBJ1-5	TGTGCCAGCAGTTTACAGGTCAATCAGCCCCAGCATTTT	CASSLQVNQPQHF
NA	TRBV30	many	TRBJ2-5	TGTGCCTGGAGTTTGACGGGGTCTCAAGAGACCCAGTACTTC	CAWSLTGSQETQYF
TRBD1	TRBV30	NA	TRBJ2-3	TGTGCCTGGAGGCCCCCGGACAGGGGGAAATCGCCAGATACGCAGTATTTT	CAWRPPDRGKSPDTQYF
TRBD1	TRBV12-3/TRBV12-4	many	TRBJ1-1	TGTGCCAGCAGTCGACCCGGACAGGGGAACACTGAAGCTTTCTTT	CASSRPGQGNTEAFF
NA	TRBV5-1	few	TRBJ2-7	TGTGCCAGCAGCTCGCGGACAGACTCCTACGAGCAGTACTTC	CASSSRTDSYEQYF
NA	TRBV12-5	NA	TRBJ1-5	TGTGCTAGTGGTCTCGGGAGGGGACAGCCCCAGCATTTT	CASGLGRGQPQHF
NA	TRBV6-1	many	TRBJ1-2	TGTGCCAGCAGTCCCGCCGGGAGTACTAACTATGGCTACACCTTC	CASSPAGSTNYGYTF
NA	TRBV12-3/TRBV12-4	few	TRBJ1-1	TGTGCCAGCAGTTTTCAGGAAACCACTGAAGCTTTCTTT	CASSFQETTEAFF
NA	TRBV20-1	many	TRBJ1-5	TGCAGTGCTGCCAAGGTGACCGCGGATCAGCCCCAGCATTTT	CSAAKVTADQPQHF
TRBD1	TRBV28	many	TRBJ1-2	TGTGCCAGCAGTTTAGAGGGGGCAGATGGCTACACCTTC	CASSLEGADGYTF
TRBD2	TRBV9	NA	TRBJ2-1	TGTGCCAGCAGCGTAGGCCCCCGGGGGGGGGACAATGAGCAGTTCTTC	CASSVGPRGGDNEQFF
NA	TRBV4-1	few	TRBJ2-3	TGCGCCAGCAGCCAAGAAATTTCGAGTGTTGGCACAGATACGCAGTATTTT	CASSQEISSVGTDTQYF
NA	TRBV30	NA	TRBJ1-1	TGTGCCTGGAGTGTACTTGAGCTTTTCACTGAAGCTTTCTTT	CAWSVLELFTEAFF
NA	TRBV7-6	many	TRBJ2-1	TGTGCCAGCAGCTTAGGGGGGAGGGGCACGGGGGCGGATGAGCAGTTCTTC	CASSLGGRGTGADEQFF
NA	TRBV12-3/TRBV12-4	many	TRBJ2-7	TGTGCCAGCAGTTCCGGGGCATACGTAGCATTCGACTCCTACGAGCAGTACTTC	CASSSGAYVAFDSYEQYF
TRBD1	TRBV3-1	NA	TRBJ2-5	TGTGCCAGCAGCCAAAGGGGGACAGGGAGAGAAGAGACCCAGTACTTC	CASSQRGTGREETQYF
NA	TRBV29-1	many	TRBJ2-5	TGCAGCGTTCTCCACGACAGTCAAGAGACCCAGTACTTC	CSVLHDSQETQYF
NA	TRBV11-2	many	TRBJ2-5	TGTGCCAGCAGCTTAATGGGGGGGGCTGAAGAGACCCAGTACTTC	CASSLMGGAEETQYF
TRBD1	TRBV5-1	many	TRBJ1-2	TGCGCCAGCAGCGCTGTTAGGGCAGGGGGCGCGCGGGCCTATGGCTACACCTTC	CASSAVRAGGARAYGYTF
NA	TRBV12-3/TRBV12-4	NA	TRBJ1-5	TGTGCCAGCAGTTTAGTGGGGGCGCGGCCCCAGCATTTT	CASSLVGARPQHF
NA	TRBV6-1	many	TRBJ1-6	TGTGCCAGCGGGGGGCTCGGGGAGTCCTATAATTCACCCCTCCACTTT	CASGGLGESYNSPLHF
NA	TRBV12-3/TRBV12-4	many	TRBJ1-1	TGTGCCAGCAGTTACGCGGGGGGAGACCCGAAACGGGGGAAAGCTTTCTTT	CASSYAGGDPKRGKAFF
TRBD1	TRBV11-2	many	TRBJ2-3	TGTGCCAGCAGCACACAGGGGATAGGAGATACGCAGTATTTT	CASSTQGIGDTQYF
TRBD2	TRBV12-3/TRBV12-4	many	TRBJ2-1	TGTGCCAGCAGTCTAGCGGGAGGGCCAAATTACAATGAGCAGTTCTTC	CASSLAGGPNYNEQFF
NA	TRBV30	many	TRBJ2-1	TGTGCCTGGAGTGTACGGGTGAGCTCCTACAATGAGCAGTTCTTC	CAWSVRVSSYNEQFF
NA	TRBV3-1	few	TRBJ2-2	TGTGCCAGCAGCCTTAATCTGGGCTCCGATAACACCGGGGAGCTGTTTTTT	CASSLNLGSDNTGELFF
NA	TRBV20-1	many	TRBJ1-6	TGCAGTGCCCACTGGTCAAGGGAACCCTATAATTCACCCCTCCACTTT	CSAHWSREPYNSPLHF
TRBD1	TRBV5-1	NA	TRBJ2-2	TGCGCCAGCAGCCAGGGGGACAGCGGCACCGGGGAGCTGTTTTTT	CASSQGDSGTGELFF
NA	TRBV7-7	once	TRBJ1-2	TGTGCCAGCAGAGCCGGACCGGGGGGGTATGGCTACACCTTC	CASRAGPGGYGYTF
NA	TRBV6-1	NA	TRBJ1-1	TGTGCCAGCAGTAAATGGGGGACTGAAGCTTTCTTT	CASSKWGTEAFF
NA	TRBV6-2/TRBV6-3	many	TRBJ1-2	TGTGCCAGCAGTGAAACGGCGGGGCGGCCTATTGGGGACACCTTC	CASSETAGRPIGDTF
NA	TRBV5-4	many	TRBJ1-1	TGTGCCAGCAGCTCTCACAGGGAGAACACTGAAGCTTTCTTT	CASSSHRENTEAFF
NA	TRBV28	few	TRBJ2-7	TGTGCCAGCAGTTTTTGGAGTGGGCGAGTCTACGAGCAGTACTTC	CASSFWSGRVYEQYF
NA	TRBV7-9	many	TRBJ1-2	TGTGCCAGCAGCCGCCAAAGCTATGATGGCTATGGCTACACCTTC	CASSRQSYDGYGYTF